The clone carrying this T cell receptor (beta chain) was seen a few times. Its antigen is undetermined. The V gene lost 2 bases and the J gene lost 2 bases, with 4 bases spanning the gap. Germline V CDR1 and CDR2: MNHEY, SMNVEV (reference sequence). The CDR3 loop spans 13 amino acids. The data originate from a study of response to subunit inactivated influenza vaccine. Whole-study results and caveats: Few additional T cells are recruited per seasonal influenza vaccination, authors suggested.

From the RT-PCR reads, TCRdb called clonotypes with MiXCR, one entry per CDR3 protein. The sample has 530,000 or so distinct CDR3 sequences, about 10% seen once; the top ten hold more than 8.5%. J is TRBJ1-5 and V is TRBV27; no reliable D call. This sample comprised PBMCs from blood, obtained on the day of vaccination. This clonotype was sampled from a man aged 50-59 years who received an inactivated influenza vaccine. CDR3 amino acids: CASSLRRNQPQHF. CDR3 coding DNA: TGTGCCAGCAGTTTAAGACGCAATCAGCCCCAGCATTTT.